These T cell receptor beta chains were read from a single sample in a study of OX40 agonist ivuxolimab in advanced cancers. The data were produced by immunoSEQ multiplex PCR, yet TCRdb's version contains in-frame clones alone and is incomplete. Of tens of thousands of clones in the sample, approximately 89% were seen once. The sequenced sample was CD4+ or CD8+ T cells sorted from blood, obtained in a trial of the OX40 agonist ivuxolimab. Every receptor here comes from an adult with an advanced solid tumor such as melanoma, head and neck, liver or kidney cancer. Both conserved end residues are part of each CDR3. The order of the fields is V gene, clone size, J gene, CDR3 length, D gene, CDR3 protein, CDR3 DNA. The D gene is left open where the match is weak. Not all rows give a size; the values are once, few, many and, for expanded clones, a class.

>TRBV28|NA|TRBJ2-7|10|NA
CASSYYEQYF
TGTGCCAGCAGTTATTACGAGCAGTACTTC
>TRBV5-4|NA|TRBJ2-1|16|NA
CASSGGGLIATGEQFF
TGTGCCAGCAGCGGAGGTGGCTTAATTGCGACCGGTGAGCAGTTCTTC
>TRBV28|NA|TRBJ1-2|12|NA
CASSQTGYGYTF
TGTGCCAGCAGCCAGACGGGGTATGGCTACACCTTC
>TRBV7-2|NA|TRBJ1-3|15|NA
CASSLARNSGNTIYF
TGTGCCAGCAGCTTAGCGAGGAATAGTGGAAACACCATATATTTT
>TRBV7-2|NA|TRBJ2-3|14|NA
CASSPSWGTDTQYF
TGTGCCAGCAGCCCTAGCTGGGGCACAGATACGCAGTATTTT
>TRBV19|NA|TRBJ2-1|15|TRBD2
CASSFGRGPYNEQFF
TGTGCCAGTAGTTTCGGGAGGGGACCCTACAATGAGCAGTTCTTC
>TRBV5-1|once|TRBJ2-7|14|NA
CASSPGGGGREQYF
TGCGCCAGCAGCCCGGGGGGAGGGGGACGCGAGCAGTACTTC
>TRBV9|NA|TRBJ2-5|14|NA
CASSVDVTQETQYF
TGTGCCAGCAGCGTAGATGTCACGCAAGAGACCCAGTACTTC
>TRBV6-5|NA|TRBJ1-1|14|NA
CASSPRGKGSEAFF
TGTGCCAGCAGTCCGCGGGGAAAGGGAAGTGAAGCTTTCTTT
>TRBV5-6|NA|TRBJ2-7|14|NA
CASSLRTATSEQYF
TGTGCCAGCAGCCTCCGGACAGCGACCTCCGAGCAGTACTTC
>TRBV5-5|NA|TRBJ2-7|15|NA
CASSSPGRGTDEQYF
TGTGCCAGCAGCTCGCCGGGCCGCGGGACGGACGAGCAGTACTTC
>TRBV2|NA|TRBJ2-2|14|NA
CASRLERDTGELFF
TGTGCCAGCAGGCTTGAGCGGGACACCGGGGAGCTGTTTTTT
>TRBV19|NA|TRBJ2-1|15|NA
CASSIRPLPDNEQFF
TGTGCCAGTAGTATACGGCCGCTCCCTGACAATGAGCAGTTCTTC
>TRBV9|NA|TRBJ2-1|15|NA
CASSVGGENYNEQFF
TGTGCCAGCAGCGTAGGAGGAGAGAACTACAATGAGCAGTTCTTC
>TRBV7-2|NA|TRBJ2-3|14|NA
CASNVHVSTDTQYF
TGTGCCAGCAACGTACACGTAAGCACAGATACGCAGTATTTT
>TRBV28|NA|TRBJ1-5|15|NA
CASSTLQGTAQPQHF
TGTGCCAGCAGTACCCTACAGGGAACGGCTCAGCCCCAGCATTTT
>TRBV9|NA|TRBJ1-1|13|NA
CASGRDTDTEAFF
TGTGCCAGCGGCCGGGACACCGACACTGAAGCTTTCTTT
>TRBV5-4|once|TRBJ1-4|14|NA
CASSSDMINEKLFF
TGTGCCAGCAGCTCGGACATGATTAATGAAAAACTGTTTTTT
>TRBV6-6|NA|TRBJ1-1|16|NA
CASSSPLVGQDTEAFF
TGTGCCAGCAGTTCTCCCTTGGTGGGCCAGGACACTGAAGCTTTCTTT
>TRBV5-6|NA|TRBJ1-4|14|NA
CASSLKSIDEKLFF
TGTGCCAGCAGCTTGAAGAGTATCGATGAAAAACTGTTTTTT
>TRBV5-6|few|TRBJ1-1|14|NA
CASSLPEGRTEAFF
TGTGCCAGCAGCCTGCCGGAGGGGCGAACTGAAGCTTTCTTT
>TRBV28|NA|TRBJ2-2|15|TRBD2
CATLRGGPATGELFF
TGTGCCACCCTTCGCGGGGGACCGGCGACCGGGGAGCTGTTTTTT
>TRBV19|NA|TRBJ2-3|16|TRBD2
CASSPRTSGYPYTQYF
TGTGCCAGTAGCCCAAGGACTAGCGGGTATCCCTATACGCAGTATTTT
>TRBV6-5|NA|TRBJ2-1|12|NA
CASTPERGEQFF
TGTGCCAGCACCCCGGAGAGGGGGGAGCAGTTCTTC
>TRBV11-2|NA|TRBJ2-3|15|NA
CASRSIRGGTDTQYF
TGTGCCAGCAGATCAATCAGGGGAGGCACAGATACGCAGTATTTT
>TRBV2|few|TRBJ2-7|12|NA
CASSPQSYEQYF
TGTGCCAGCAGCCCCCAGTCCTACGAGCAGTACTTC
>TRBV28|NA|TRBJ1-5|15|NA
CASSLWPGASEPQHF
TGTGCCAGCAGTTTATGGCCGGGGGCCAGTGAGCCCCAGCATTTT
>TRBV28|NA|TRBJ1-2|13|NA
CATQADFLYGYTF
TGTGCCACTCAGGCGGACTTTCTCTATGGCTACACCTTC
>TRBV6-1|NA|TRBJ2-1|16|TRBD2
CASSGRRTSGTNEQFF
TGTGCCAGCAGTGGTAGACGGACTAGCGGAACCAATGAGCAGTTCTTC
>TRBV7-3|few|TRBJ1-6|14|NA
CASSLGGYNSPLHF
TGTGCCAGCAGCTTAGGGGGCTATAATTCACCCCTCCACTTT
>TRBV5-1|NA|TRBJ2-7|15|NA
CASRFATGSSYEQYF
TGCGCCAGCAGATTTGCAACAGGAAGCTCCTACGAGCAGTACTTC
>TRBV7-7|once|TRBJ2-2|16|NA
CASSSEGLVGTGELFF
TGTGCCAGCAGCTCCGAGGGCCTAGTTGGGACCGGAGAGCTGTTTTTT
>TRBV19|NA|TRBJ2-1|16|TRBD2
CASSIDVAGGLNEQFF
TGTGCCAGTAGTATAGATGTAGCGGGGGGCTTGAATGAGCAGTTCTTC
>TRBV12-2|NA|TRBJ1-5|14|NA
CASRLARQNEPQHF
TGTGCAAGTCGCTTAGCGCGACAGAATGAGCCCCAGCATTTT
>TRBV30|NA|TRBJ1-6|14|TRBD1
CAWSVRGRNSPLHF
TGTGCCTGGAGTGTCAGGGGGCGGAATTCACCCCTCCACTTT
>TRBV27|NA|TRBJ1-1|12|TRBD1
CASSLLQGQAFF
TGTGCCAGCAGTCTCCTACAGGGGCAGGCTTTCTTT
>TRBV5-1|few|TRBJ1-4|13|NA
CASKGGEVEKLFF
TGCGCCAGCAAAGGGGGAGAGGTTGAAAAACTGTTTTTT
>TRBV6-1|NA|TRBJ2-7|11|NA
CASSEGYEQYF
TGTGCCAGCAGTGAAGGCTACGAGCAGTACTTC
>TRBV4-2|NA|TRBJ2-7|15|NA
CASSQGGKLSYEQYF
TGTGCCAGCAGCCAAGGGGGTAAGCTCAGCTACGAGCAGTACTTC
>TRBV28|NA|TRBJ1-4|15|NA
CASNRQDATNEKLFF
TGTGCCAGCAACCGACAGGATGCAACTAATGAAAAACTGTTTTTT
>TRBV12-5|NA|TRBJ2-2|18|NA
CASGLVLGRSSNTGELFF
TGTGCTAGTGGTTTAGTATTGGGCCGATCATCGAACACCGGGGAGCTGTTTTTT
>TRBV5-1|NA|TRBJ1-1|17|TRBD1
CASSPLDRGPWGTEAFF
TGCGCCAGCAGCCCACTGGACAGGGGGCCCTGGGGGACTGAAGCTTTCTTT
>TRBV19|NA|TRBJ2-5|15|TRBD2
CASSMGLRHQETQYF
TGTGCCAGTAGTATGGGACTAAGGCACCAAGAAACCCAGTACTTC
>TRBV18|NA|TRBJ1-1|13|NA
CASSPSLNTEAFF
TGTGCCAGCTCACCTTCCCTGAACACTGAAGCTTTCTTT
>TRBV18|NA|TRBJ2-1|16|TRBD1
CASSPRVTGNYNEQFF
TGTGCCAGCTCACCACGGGTGACAGGGAACTACAATGAGCAGTTCTTC
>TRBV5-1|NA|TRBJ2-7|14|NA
CASSASQGLYEQYF
TGCGCCAGCAGCGCATCCCAGGGGCTCTACGAGCAGTACTTC
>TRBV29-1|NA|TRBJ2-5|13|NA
CSVGATLGETQYF
TGCAGCGTTGGGGCCACCCTCGGAGAGACCCAGTACTTC
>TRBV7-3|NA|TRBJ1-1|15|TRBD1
CASRPTGTGDSEAFF
TGTGCCAGCAGACCAACCGGGACAGGGGACAGTGAAGCTTTCTTT
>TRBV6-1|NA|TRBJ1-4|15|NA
CASSEAERVSEKLFF
TGTGCCAGCAGTGAAGCGGAGAGGGTGAGCGAAAAACTGTTTTTT
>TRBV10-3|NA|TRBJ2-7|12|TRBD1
CAIGQGNSEQYF
TGTGCCATCGGACAGGGAAATAGTGAGCAGTACTTC
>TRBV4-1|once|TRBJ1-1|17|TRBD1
CASSPRTGGRSWTEAFF
TGCGCCAGCAGCCCGCGGACAGGGGGAAGATCTTGGACTGAAGCTTTCTTT
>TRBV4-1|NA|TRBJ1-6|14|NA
CASSPLDSNSPLHF
TGCGCCAGCAGCCCGCTGGACAGTAATTCACCCCTCCACTTT